This T cell receptor beta chain was found in a study of cytomegalovirus exposure and HLA in healthy donors. Overall study findings and caveats: A cluster of highly shared sequence variants was likely a sequencing artifact.

60 Vbeta and 13 Jbeta primers were used in PCR. Authors' methods: A later analysis tallied approximately 87 million unique TCR beta chains, approximately 11 million of them shared. TCRdb keeps only in-frame clones here, not all; method: immunoSEQ multiplex PCR. The V and J calls and the clone size are those of that table, but D and trimming were determined from the DNA. The sample carries over 150,000 clones, 65% to 85% recorded once. Details on this clone: Its target is unknown.

The J segment lost 5 bases and the V segment lost 6 bases, leaving 7 bases of the junction unmatched. Germline loops: CDR1 SGHAT, CDR2 FQNNGV. The CDR3 has 15 amino acids. V gene TRBV11-2 combines with J gene TRBJ1-5, with TRBD1 matching over 10 bases. Sequencing was performed on PBMCs. This receptor was obtained from a woman aged 40 to 50 in good health and CMV-seropositive. The CDR3 coding sequence is TGTGCCAGCAGTAAAGACAGGGGGCGCGATCAGCCCCAGCATTTT. It codes for CASSKDRGRDQPQHF. The full variable domain, completed using reference TRBV11-2 and TRBJ1-5, is EAGVAQSPRYKIIEKRQSVAFWCNPISGHATLYWYQQILGQGPKLLIQFQNNGVVDDSQLPKDRFSAERLKGVDSTLKIQPAKLEDSAVYLCASSKDRGRDQPQHFGDGTRLSIL.